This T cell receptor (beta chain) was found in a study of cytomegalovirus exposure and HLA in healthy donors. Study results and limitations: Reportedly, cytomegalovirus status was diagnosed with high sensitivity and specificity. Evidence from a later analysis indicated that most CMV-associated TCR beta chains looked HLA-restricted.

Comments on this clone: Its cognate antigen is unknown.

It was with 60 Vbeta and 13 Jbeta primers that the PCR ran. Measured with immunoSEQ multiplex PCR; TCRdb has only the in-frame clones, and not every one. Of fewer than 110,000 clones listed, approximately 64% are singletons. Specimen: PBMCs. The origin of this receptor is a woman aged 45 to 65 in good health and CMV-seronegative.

The CDR3 DNA reads TGTGCCAGCAGTTACGAGAATGGTCAGCCCCAGCATTTT. Its translation is CASSYENGQPQHF. This chain uses TRBV6-5 with TRBJ1-5; D is ambiguous. This CDR3 has 13 residues. Germline-derived CDR1 and CDR2 are MNHEY and SVGAGI. Trimming left V 2 bases short and J 6 bases short, with 8 bases between.